Each of the 18 T cell receptor gamma chains below was sequenced from the same sample in a study of Vδ1+ human thymocytes. Whole-study results and caveats: Thymic TRG and TRD repertoires appeared highly polyclonal, with Gaussian CDR3 length distributions.

No cognate antigen is known for these TCRs. Sequences come from RNA converted to cDNA by reverse transcription. Pooled V-gene forward primers with one constant-region reverse primer generated the CDR3 amplicons by multiplex PCR. TCRdb reran clone calling via CATT on the multiplex PCR reads. This sample has 25,000 to 35,000 gamma-chain clones; around 20% occur once, and the top ten carry 1.8%. The sample consisted of Vdelta1+ gamma-delta thymocytes from the thymus. Subset described: FACS-sorted CD3+ TCRalphabeta- TCRVdelta1+ TCRVdelta2- thymocytes. The source of these receptors is a boy younger than two who had congenital heart surgery.

This clone has a handful of counts. V usage is TRGV2 and J usage is TRGJ1 or TRGJ2. The CDR3 sequence is 13 residues long. From germline, CDR1 is EGSNGY and CDR2 YDSYNSKV. The junction had 10 bases not matched to a gene; V was cut back by 0 bases and J by 11 bases. In nucleotides, the CDR3 is TGTGCCACCTGGGACGGGCGCGTTAGAGAGAAACTCTTT. Its protein product is CATWDGRVREKLF.

The rearrangement links TRGV5 to TRGJ1 or TRGJ2. The V gene end was trimmed by 1 base and the J gene end by 0 bases; junction bases not matched to a gene: 6. In germline, CDR1 is VINAFY, CDR2 YDVSNSKD. The CDR3 contains 15 residues. In DNA, the CDR3 is TGTGCCACCTGGGACAGTCCCCTGAATTATTATAAGAAACTCTTT. It translates to CATWDSPLNYYKKLF.

This clone was observed once. The V call is TRGV5, the J call TRGJ1 or TRGJ2. V was clipped by 0 bases and J by 7 bases; unmatched bases: 9. The CDR3 sequence is 14 residues long. Germline V gene data show CDR1 as VINAFY and CDR2 as YDVSNSKD. CDR3 region: CATWDRRVGYKKLF. The CDR3 DNA sequence: TGTGCCACCTGGGACAGGCGGGTGGGGTATAAGAAACTCTTT.

Sample share makes this clone medium-sized. The chain employs TRGV9 and TRGJ1 or TRGJ2. Germline CDR1 reads GITISATS; CDR2 reads ISYDGTV (reference sequence). This CDR3 contains 10 residues. The ends lost 2 bases at V and 13 bases at J; junction bases unmatched: 5. The CDR3 sequence: CALWEANKLF. Here the CDR3 DNA reads TGTGCCTTGTGGGAGGCCAATAAACTCTTT.

The chain has TRGV8 and TRGJP2. Germline V gives CDR1 VENAVY, CDR2 YDSYNSRV. This CDR3 is built from 14 residues. The junction had 4 bases not matched to a gene; V was cut back by 0 bases and J by 6 bases. The CDR3: CATWDRPRDWIKTF. The CDR3 region has the DNA TGTGCCACCTGGGATAGGCCTCGTGATTGGATCAAGACGTTT.

Comments on this clone: Other DNA sequences from this sample encode an identical CDR3 as well. The gene calls are TRGV8 and TRGJP1. The CDR3 totals 12 residues. V was clipped by 3 bases and J by 6 bases; unmatched bases: 1. Germline assignment: CDR1 VENAVY and CDR2 YDSYNSRV. CDR3 sequence: CATWDSGWFKIF. In DNA form, the CDR3 reads TGTGCCACCTGGGATTCTGGTTGGTTCAAGATATTT.

This clone was recorded a few times. The chain uses TRGV8 and TRGJ1 or TRGJ2. Trimming took 0 bases from V and 4 from J; bases not matched to a gene: 3. This CDR3 has 13 residues. CDR1 and CDR2 (germline): VENAVY, YDSYNSRV. The CDR3 reads CATWDRGYYKKLF. The CDR3 nucleotides are TGTGCCACCTGGGATAGGGGATATTATAAGAAACTCTTT.

In the case of this clone: Distinct nucleotide sequences in the sample also encode this CDR3. This chain joins TRGV2 and TRGJ1 or TRGJ2. Per germline, CDR1 EGSNGY and CDR2 YDSYNSKV. The CDR3 contains 14 residues. Losses at the gene ends were 4 bases for V and 4 bases for J; bases not matched to a gene: 10. CDR3 residues: CATWDGLRYYKKLF. The CDR3 DNA reads TGTGCCACCTGGGATGGGCTAAGGTATTATAAGAAACTCTTT.

This clone turned up a few times. J is TRGJ1 or TRGJ2 and V is TRGV8. The CDR3 is made up of 14 amino acids. Germline V lookup: CDR1 VENAVY, CDR2 YDSYNSRV. Germline trimming cut 2 bases from V and 10 bases from J; bases unmatched to any gene: 14. CDR3 sequence reads: CATWDKRGMDKKLF. CDR3 nucleotides: TGTGCCACCTGGGATAAAAGGGGGATGGACAAGAAACTCTTT.

A note on this clone: Since a much larger clone is just one base distant, this may be a read error. Other DNA sequences within the sample encode an identical CDR3. The chain links TRGV3 to TRGJ1 or TRGJ2. CDR1 and CDR2 from the germline V gene are VTNTFY and YDVSTARD (reference sequence). The CDR3 is 14 amino acids. The ends lost 0 bases at V and 2 bases at J; junction bases unmatched: 4. The CDR3 DNA follows: TGTGCCACCTGGGACAGGCGAGATTATTATAAGAAACTCTTT. Its translation is CATWDRRDYYKKLF.

In its sample, this clone was seen a few times. V usage is TRGV8 and J usage is TRGJ1 or TRGJ2. Germline trimming cut 6 bases from V and 10 bases from J; bases unmatched to any gene: 9. This CDR3 has 11 amino acids. Germline-derived CDR1 and CDR2 are VENAVY and YDSYNSRV. This chain's CDR3 is CATWIHSKKLF. CDR3 DNA sequence: TGTGCCACCTGGATCCACTCAAAGAAACTCTTT.

V is TRGV3 and J is TRGJ1 or TRGJ2. V dropped 0 bases and J dropped 3; count of bases not matched to a gene: 8. This CDR3 spans 15 amino acids. Germline CDR1 VTNTFY, CDR2 YDVSTARD (reference sequence). The CDR3 region has the DNA TGTGCCACCTGGGACAGGCCTCATTGTTATTATAAGAAACTCTTT. Translating it yields CATWDRPHCYYKKLF.

A few counts support this clone. In the same sample, other DNA sequences code for this CDR3. This chain uses TRGV5 with TRGJ1 or TRGJ2. Germline assignment: CDR1 VINAFY and CDR2 YDVSNSKD. Trimming took 0 bases from V and 7 from J; bases not matched to a gene: 9. The CDR3 is 14 amino acids. The CDR3, as DNA: TGTGCCACCTGGGACAGGCCGGGAAGATATAAGAAACTCTTT. Amino acid sequence: CATWDRPGRYKKLF.

The chain has TRGV3 and TRGJ1 or TRGJ2. The CDR3 runs to 14 residues. Germline V gives CDR1 VTNTFY, CDR2 YDVSTARD (reference sequence). J gave up 7 bases and V 0 bases, and 9 bases lay outside the gene matches. The CDR3 DNA reads as TGTGCCACCTGGGACAGGCACTGTTTCTATAAGAAACTCTTT. Its translation is CATWDRHCFYKKLF.

This clone was seen more than once but under ten times. Other DNA sequences in this sample translate to the same CDR3. The chain uses TRGV9 and TRGJ1 or TRGJ2. The J segment lost 9 bases and the V segment lost 0 bases, leaving 5 bases of the junction unmatched. Germline-derived CDR1 and CDR2 are GITISATS and ISYDGTV (reference sequence). CDR3 length: 12 residues. CDR3 loop: CALWEVPCKKLF. In nucleotides, the CDR3 is TGTGCCTTGTGGGAGGTGCCGTGTAAGAAACTCTTT.

With respect to this clone: Relative to the germline gene, one junction end is altered; a read error may explain this. This sequence joins TRGV4 and TRGJ1 or TRGJ2. This CDR3 has 14 residues. In germline, CDR1 is EGSTGY, CDR2 YDSYTSSV. CDR3 bases: TGTGCCACCTGGGATGTTCTCCGTTATTGTAAGAAACTCTTT. Translation gives CATWDVLRYCKKLF.

The chain links TRGV3 to TRGJ1 or TRGJ2. V gave up 2 bases and J gave up 3 bases; unmatched junction bases: 7. Germline CDR1 VTNTFY, CDR2 YDVSTARD (reference sequence). The length of the CDR3 is 14 residues. CDR3 sequence reads: CATWDTPLYYKKLF. The DNA for the CDR3 is TGTGCCACCTGGGACACCCCGCTTTATTATAAGAAACTCTTT.

This clone has only a few counts. The sample has other DNA sequences that encode this CDR3 too. The chain couples TRGV8 to TRGJ1 or TRGJ2. Trimming cost V 5 bases and J 7 bases; bases outside gene matches: 5. CDR1 and CDR2 from the germline V gene are VENAVY and YDSYNSRV. The CDR3 spans 11 residues. CDR3 in DNA: TGTGCCACCTGGGCCTCCTATAAGAAACTCTTT. It translates to CATWASYKKLF.